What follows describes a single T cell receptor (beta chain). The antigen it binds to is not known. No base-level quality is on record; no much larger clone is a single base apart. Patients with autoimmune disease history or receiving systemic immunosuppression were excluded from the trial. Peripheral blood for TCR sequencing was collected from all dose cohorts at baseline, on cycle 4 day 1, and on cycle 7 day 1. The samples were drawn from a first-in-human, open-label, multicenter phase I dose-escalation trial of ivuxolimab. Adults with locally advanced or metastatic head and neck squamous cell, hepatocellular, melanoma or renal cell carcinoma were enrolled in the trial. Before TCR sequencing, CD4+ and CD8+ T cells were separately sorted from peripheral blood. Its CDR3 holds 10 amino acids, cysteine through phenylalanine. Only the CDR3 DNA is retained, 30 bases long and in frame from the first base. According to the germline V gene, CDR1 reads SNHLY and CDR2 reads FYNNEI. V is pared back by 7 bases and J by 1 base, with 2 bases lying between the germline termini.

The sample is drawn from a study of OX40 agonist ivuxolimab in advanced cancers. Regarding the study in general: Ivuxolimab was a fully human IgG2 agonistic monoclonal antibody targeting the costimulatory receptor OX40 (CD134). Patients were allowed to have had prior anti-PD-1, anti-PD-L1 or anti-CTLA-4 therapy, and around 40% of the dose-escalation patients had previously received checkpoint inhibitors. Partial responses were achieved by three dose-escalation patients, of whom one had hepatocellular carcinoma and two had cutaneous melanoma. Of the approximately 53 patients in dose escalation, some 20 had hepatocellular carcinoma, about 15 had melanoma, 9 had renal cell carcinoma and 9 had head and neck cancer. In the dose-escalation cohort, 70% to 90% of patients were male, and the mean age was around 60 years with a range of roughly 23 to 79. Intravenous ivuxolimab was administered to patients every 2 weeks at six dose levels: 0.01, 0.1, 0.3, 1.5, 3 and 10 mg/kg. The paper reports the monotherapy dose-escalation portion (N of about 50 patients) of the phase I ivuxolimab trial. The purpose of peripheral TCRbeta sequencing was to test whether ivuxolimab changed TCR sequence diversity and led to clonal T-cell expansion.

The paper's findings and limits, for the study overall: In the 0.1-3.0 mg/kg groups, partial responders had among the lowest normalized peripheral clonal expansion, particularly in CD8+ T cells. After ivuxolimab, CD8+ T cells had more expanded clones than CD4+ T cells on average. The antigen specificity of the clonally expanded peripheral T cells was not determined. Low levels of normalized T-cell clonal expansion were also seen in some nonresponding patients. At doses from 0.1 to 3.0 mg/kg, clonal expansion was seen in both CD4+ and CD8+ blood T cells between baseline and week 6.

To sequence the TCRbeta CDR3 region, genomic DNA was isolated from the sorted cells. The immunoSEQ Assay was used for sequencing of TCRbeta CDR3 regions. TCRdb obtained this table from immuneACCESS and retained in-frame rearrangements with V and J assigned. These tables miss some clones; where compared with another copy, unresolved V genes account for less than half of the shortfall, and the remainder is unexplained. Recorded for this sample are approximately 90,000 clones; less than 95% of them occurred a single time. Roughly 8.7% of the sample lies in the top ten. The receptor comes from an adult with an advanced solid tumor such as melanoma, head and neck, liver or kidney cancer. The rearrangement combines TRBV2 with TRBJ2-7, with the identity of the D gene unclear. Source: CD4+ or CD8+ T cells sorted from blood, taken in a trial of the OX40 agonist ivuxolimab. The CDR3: CASKSYEQYF. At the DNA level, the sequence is TGTGCCAGCAAATCCTACGAGCAGTACTTC.